These T cell receptor beta chains were read from a single sample in a study of CXCR3-negative and CXCR3-positive naive CD8 T cells. TCRdb reprocessed the 5' RACE reads and stores each CDR3 protein as one record, lacking DNA. In total, the table holds 65,000 to 90,000 distinct CDR3 sequences. Material: naive CXCR3+ CD8+ T cells from blood. These TCRs come from a human donor in good health. Some clones in this sample may be carry-over from other donors' samples. Both conserved end residues are part of each CDR3.

J: TRBJ2-4
V: TRBV3-2
CDR3: CASSLKDRGAKNIQYF

J: TRBJ1-1
V: TRBV28
CDR3: CASSYNREDVSLNTEAFF

J: TRBJ2-7
V: TRBV7-9
CDR3: CASSLGPEGWAIVPAYEQYF

J: TRBJ2-3
V: TRBV14
CDR3: CASSQGLAGGTFTDTQYF

J: TRBJ2-1
V: TRBV20-1
CDR3: CSARGSIQRDYSYNEQFF

J: TRBJ2-7
V: TRBV5-5
CDR3: CASSPGAPSSYEQYF

J: TRBJ2-2
V: TRBV28
CDR3: CASSRTAGELFF

J: TRBJ1-5
V: TRBV7-9
CDR3: CASSLSNDQPQHF

J: TRBJ2-2
V: TRBV27
CDR3: CASSEAGGAGELFF

J: TRBJ2-2
V: TRBV9
CDR3: CASGGQKPNTGELFF

J: TRBJ2-7
V: TRBV28
CDR3: CASSLLGEAYEQYF

J: TRBJ2-6
V: TRBV5-1
CDR3: CASSFGQPGLVANVLTF

J: TRBJ2-2
V: TRBV6-5
CDR3: CAGGDAAGELFF

J: TRBJ2-2
V: TRBV28
CDR3: CASSLSPRLAWAGELFF

J: TRBJ2-7
V: TRBV4-2
CDR3: CASSQRPAGTYEQYF

J: TRBJ2-1
V: TRBV5-4
CDR3: CASSNDRGRNNEQFF

J: TRBJ2-7
V: TRBV7-3
CDR3: CASSLTKGSSGASGEQYF

J: TRBJ2-2
V: TRBV15
CDR3: CATSRELGGRELFF

J: TRBJ1-1
V: TRBV29-1
CDR3: CSVRRTGGGTEAFF

J: TRBJ2-1
V: TRBV3-1
CDR3: CASTQGLAGENEQFF

J: TRBJ2-1
V: TRBV7-3
CDR3: CASSLEGTPSYNEQFF

J: TRBJ2-7
V: TRBV28
CDR3: CASSDHGTQEYF

J: TRBJ1-5
V: TRBV27
CDR3: CASSSVVNQPQHF

J: TRBJ1-5
V: TRBV27
CDR3: CASSRYSNQPQHF

J: TRBJ1-1
V: TRBV25-1
CDR3: CATDQGFEAFF

J: TRBJ2-3
V: TRBV5-1
CDR3: CASSLERSPTDTQYF

J: TRBJ2-7
V: TRBV29-1
CDR3: CSGKGQGYEQYF

J: TRBJ2-7
V: TRBV12-3/TRBV12-4
CDR3: CASSSGISYEQYF

J: TRBJ1-5
V: TRBV19
CDR3: CASGPTGGFNQPQHF

J: TRBJ2-1
V: TRBV9
CDR3: CASSSLGGGLYNEQFF

J: TRBJ2-7
V: TRBV28
CDR3: CASSLGLRPYEQYF

J: TRBJ1-2
V: TRBV20-1
CDR3: CSARDPGQPRYTF

J: TRBJ2-5
V: TRBV7-6
CDR3: CASSLAGGGETQYF

J: TRBJ2-2
V: TRBV27
CDR3: CASSWSANTGELFF

J: TRBJ2-7
V: TRBV12-3/TRBV12-4
CDR3: CASSLKAYEQYF